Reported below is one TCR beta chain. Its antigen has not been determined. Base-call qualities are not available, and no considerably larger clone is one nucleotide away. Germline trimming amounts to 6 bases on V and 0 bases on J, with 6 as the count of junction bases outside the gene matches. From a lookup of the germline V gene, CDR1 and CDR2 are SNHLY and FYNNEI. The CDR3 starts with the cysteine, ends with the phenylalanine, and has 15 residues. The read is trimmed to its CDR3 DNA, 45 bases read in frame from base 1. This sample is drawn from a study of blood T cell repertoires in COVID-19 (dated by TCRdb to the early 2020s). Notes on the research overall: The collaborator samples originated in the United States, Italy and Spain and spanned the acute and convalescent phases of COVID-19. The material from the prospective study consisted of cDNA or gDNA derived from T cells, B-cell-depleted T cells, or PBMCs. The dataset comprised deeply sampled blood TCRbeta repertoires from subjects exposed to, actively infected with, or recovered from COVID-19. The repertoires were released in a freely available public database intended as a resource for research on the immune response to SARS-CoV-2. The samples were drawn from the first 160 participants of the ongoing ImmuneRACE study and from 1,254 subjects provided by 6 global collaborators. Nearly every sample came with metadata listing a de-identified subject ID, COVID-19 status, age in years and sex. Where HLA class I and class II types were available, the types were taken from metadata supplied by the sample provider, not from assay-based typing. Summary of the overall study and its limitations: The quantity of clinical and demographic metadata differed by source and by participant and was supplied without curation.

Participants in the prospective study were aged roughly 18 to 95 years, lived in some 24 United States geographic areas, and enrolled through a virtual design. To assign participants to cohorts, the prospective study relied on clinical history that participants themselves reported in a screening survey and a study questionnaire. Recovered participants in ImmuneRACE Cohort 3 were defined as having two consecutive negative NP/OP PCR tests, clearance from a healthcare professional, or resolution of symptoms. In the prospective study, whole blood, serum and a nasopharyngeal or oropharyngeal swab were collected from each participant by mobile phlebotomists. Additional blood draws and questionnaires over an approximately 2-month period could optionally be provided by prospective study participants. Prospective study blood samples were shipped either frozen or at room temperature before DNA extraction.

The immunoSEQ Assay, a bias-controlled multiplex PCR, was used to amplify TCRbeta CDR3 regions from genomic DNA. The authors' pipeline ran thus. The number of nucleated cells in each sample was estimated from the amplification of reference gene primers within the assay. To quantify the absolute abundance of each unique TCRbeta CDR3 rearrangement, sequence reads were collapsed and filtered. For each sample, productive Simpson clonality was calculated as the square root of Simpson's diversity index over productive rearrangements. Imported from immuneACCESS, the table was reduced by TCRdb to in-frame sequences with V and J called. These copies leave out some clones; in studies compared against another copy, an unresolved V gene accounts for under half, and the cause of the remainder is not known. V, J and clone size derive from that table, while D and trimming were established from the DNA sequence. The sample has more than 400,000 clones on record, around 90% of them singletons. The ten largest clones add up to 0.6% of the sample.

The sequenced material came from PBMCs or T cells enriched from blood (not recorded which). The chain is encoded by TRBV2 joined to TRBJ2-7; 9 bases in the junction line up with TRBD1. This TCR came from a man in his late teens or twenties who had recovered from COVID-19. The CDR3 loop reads CASSPTTGGSYEQYF. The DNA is TGTGCCAGCAGCCCCACGACAGGGGGCTCCTACGAGCAGTACTTC. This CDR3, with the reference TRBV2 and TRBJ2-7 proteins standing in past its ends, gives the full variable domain EPEVTQTPSHQVTQMGQEVILRCVPISNHLYFYWYRQILGQKVEFLVSFYNNEISEKSEIFDDQFSVERPDGSNFTLKIRSTKLEDSAMYFCASSPTTGGSYEQYFGPGTRLTVT.